This T cell receptor beta chain was found in a study of cytomegalovirus exposure and HLA in healthy donors. PCR involved 60 Vbeta and 13 Jbeta primers. Assay: immunoSEQ multiplex PCR; the TCRdb copy retains only in-frame clones and omits some. The table has under 200,000 clones, around 68% seen once. Germline loops: CDR1 SGHTA, CDR2 FQGNSA. The V and J ends lost 4 bases and 7 bases, in that order; junction bases with no gene match: 6. The CDR3 has 13 amino acids. The sample holds a few counts of this clone. Sequencing was carried out using PBMCs. This TCR was sampled from a woman aged 40 to 50 in good health and CMV-seropositive. This chain links TRBV7-2 with TRBJ1-1; 7 bases are shared with TRBD1. CDR3 bases: TGTGCCAGCAGCTCAGGGGGGACGGATGAAGCTTTCTTT. Translating gives CASSSGGTDEAFF.